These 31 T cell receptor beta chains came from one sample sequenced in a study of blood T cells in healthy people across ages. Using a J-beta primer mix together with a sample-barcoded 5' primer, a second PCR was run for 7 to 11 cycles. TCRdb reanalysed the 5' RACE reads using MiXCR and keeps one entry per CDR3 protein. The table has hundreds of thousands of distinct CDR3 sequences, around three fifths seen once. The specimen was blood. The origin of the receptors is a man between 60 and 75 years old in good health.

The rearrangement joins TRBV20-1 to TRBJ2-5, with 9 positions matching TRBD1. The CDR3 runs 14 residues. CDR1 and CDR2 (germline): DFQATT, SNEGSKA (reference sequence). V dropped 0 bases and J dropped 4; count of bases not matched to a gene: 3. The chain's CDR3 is CSARDGGQGETQYF. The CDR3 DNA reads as TGCAGTGCTAGAGATGGGGGACAGGGAGAGACCCAGTACTTC.

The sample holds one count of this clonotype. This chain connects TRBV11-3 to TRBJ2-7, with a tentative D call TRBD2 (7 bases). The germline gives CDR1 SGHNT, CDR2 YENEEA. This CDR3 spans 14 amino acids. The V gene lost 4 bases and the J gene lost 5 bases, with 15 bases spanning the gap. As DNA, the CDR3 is TGTGCCAGCAGCTCCCAGTCGGGGGGCCACGAGCAGTACTTC. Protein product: CASSSQSGGHEQYF.

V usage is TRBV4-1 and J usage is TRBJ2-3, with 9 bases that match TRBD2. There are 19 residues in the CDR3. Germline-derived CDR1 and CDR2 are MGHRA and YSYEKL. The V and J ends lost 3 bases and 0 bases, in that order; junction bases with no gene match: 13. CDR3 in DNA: TGCGCCAGCAGCCAGGACCTCTGGCGGGGGGGACCTAGCACAGATACGCAGTATTTT. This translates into CASSQDLWRGGPSTDTQYF.

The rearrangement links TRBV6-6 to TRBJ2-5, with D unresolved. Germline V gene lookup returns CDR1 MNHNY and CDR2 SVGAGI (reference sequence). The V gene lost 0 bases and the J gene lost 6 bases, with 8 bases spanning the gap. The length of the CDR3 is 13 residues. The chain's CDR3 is CASSYSAEQTQYF. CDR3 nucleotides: TGTGCCAGCAGTTACTCCGCGGAACAGACCCAGTACTTC.

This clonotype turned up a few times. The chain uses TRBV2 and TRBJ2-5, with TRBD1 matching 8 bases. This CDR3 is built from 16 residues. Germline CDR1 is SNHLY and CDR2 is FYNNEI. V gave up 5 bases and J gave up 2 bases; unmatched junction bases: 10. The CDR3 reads CASSFGQGRGQETQYF. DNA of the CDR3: TGTGCCAGCAGTTTCGGACAGGGTCGGGGGCAAGAGACCCAGTACTTC. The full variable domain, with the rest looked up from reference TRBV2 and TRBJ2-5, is EPEVTQTPSHQVTQMGQEVILRCVPISNHLYFYWYRQILGQKVEFLVSFYNNEISEKSEIFDDQFSVERPDGSNFTLKIRSTKLEDSAMYFCASSFGQGRGQETQYFGPGTRLLVL.

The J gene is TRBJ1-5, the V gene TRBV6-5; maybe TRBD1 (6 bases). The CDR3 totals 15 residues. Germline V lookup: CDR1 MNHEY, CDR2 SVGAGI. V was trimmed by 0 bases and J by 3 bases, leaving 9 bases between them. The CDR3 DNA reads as TGTGCCAGCAGTTACTCGTGGACAGCCAATCAGCCCCAGCATTTT. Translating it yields CASSYSWTANQPQHF.

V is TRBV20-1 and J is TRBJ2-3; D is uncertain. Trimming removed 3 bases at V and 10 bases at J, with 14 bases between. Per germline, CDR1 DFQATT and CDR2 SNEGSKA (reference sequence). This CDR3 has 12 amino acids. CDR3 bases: TGCAGTGCTAGGAGGACGGGTTTTGCGCAGTATTTT. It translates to CSARRTGFAQYF.

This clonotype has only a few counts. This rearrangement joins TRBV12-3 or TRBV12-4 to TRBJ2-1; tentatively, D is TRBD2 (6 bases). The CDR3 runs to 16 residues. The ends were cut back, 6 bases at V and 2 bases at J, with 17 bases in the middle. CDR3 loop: CASSSSGVLTYNEQFF. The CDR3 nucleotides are TGTGCCAGCAGCAGTTCGGGAGTTCTAACCTACAATGAGCAGTTCTTC.

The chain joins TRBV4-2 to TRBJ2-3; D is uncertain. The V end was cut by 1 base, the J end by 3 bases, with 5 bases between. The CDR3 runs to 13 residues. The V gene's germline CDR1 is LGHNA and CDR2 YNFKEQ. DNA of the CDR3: TGTGCCAGCAGCCAAGCCCGGACAGATACGCAGTATTTT. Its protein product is CASSQARTDTQYF.

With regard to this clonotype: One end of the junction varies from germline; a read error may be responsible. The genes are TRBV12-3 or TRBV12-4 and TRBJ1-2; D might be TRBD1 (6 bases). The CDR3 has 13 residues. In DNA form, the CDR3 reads TGTGCCAGCCAAGGAGGGGGGCGGTGTGGCAACACCTTC. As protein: CASQGGGRCGNTF.

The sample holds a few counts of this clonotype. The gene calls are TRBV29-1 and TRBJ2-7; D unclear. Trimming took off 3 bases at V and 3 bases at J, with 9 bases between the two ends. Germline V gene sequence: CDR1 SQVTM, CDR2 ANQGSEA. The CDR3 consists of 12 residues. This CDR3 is CSVDSAGYEQYF. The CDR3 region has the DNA TGCAGCGTTGATTCGGCAGGCTACGAGCAGTACTTC.

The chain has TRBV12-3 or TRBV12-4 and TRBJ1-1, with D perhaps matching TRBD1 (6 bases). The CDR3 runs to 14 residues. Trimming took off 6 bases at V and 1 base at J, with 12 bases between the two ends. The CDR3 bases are TGTGCCAGCAGAAGGGACACAACGAACACTGAAGCTTTCTTT. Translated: CASRRDTTNTEAFF.

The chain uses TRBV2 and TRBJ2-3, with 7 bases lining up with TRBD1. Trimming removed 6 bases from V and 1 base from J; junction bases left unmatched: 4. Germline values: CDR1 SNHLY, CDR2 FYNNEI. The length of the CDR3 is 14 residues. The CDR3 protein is CASSRQGRTDTQYF. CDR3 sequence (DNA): TGTGCCAGCAGCCGACAGGGCCGCACAGATACGCAGTATTTT.

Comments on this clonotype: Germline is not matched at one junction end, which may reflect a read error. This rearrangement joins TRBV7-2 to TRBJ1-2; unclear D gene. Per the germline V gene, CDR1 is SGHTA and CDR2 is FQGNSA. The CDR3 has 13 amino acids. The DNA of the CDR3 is TGTGCCAGCAGCTTTGGGTTAAACTATGGCCACACCTTC. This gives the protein CASSFGLNYGHTF. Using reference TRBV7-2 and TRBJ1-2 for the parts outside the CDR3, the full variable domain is GAGVSQSPSNKVTEKGKDVELRCDPISGHTALYWYRQSLGQGLEFLIYFQGNSAPDKSGLPSDRFSAERTGGSVSTLTIQRTQQEDSAVYLCASSFGLNYGHTFGSGTRLTVV.

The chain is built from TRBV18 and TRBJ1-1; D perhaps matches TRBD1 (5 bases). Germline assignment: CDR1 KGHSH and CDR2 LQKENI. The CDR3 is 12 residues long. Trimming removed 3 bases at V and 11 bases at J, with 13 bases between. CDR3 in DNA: TGTGCCAGCTCACCGTGGGACGACGGGGCTTTCTTT. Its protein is CASSPWDDGAFF.

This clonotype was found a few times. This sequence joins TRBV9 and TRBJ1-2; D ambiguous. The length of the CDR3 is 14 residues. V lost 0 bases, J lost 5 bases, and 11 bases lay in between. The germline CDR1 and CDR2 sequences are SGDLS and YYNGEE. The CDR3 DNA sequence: TGTGCCAGCAGCGTAGGCGGGGTACCATATGGCTACACCTTC. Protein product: CASSVGGVPYGYTF.

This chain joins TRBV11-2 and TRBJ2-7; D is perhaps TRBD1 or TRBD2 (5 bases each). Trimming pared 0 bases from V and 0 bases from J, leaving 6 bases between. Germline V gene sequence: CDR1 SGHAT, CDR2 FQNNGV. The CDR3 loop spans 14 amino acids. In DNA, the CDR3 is TGTGCCAGCAGCTTAGAGGGGACCTCCTACGAGCAGTACTTC. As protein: CASSLEGTSYEQYF.

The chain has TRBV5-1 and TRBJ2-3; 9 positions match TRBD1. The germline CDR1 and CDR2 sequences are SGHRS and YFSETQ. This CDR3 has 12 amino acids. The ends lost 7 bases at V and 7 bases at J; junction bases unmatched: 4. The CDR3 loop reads CASRTGENTQYF. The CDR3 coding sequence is TGCGCCAGCCGGACAGGGGAAAATACGCAGTATTTT.

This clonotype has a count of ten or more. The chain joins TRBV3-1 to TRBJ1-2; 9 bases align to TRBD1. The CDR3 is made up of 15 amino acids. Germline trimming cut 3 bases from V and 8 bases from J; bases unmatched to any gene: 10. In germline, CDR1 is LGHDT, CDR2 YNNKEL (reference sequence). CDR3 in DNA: TGTGCCAGCAGCCATCAGACGGGACAGGGCGGCGGCTACACCTTC. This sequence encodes CASSHQTGQGGGYTF.

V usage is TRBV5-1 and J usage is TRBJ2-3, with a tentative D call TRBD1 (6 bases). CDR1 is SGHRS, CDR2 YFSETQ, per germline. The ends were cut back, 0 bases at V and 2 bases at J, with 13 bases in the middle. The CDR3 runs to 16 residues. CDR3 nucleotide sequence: TGCGCCAGCAGCTTGGAGGGACATCAAGCCACAGATACGCAGTATTTT. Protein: CASSLEGHQATDTQYF. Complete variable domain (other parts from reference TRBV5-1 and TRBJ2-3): KAGVTQTPRYLIKTRGQQVTLSCSPISGHRSVSWYQQTPGQGLQFLFEYFSETQRNKGNFPGRFSGRQFSNSRSEMNVSTLELGDSALYLCASSLEGHQATDTQYFGPGTRLTVL.

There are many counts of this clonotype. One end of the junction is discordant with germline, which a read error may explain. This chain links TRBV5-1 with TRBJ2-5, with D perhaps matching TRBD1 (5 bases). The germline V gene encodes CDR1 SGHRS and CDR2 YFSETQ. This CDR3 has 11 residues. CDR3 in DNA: TGTGCCAGCAGGACACAAGAGACCCAGTACTTC. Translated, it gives CASRTQETQYF. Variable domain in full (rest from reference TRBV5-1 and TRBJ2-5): KAGVTQTPRYLIKTRGQQVTLSCSPISGHRSVSWYQQTPGQGLQFLFEYFSETQRNKGNFPGRFSGRQFSNSRSEMNVSTLELGDSALYLCASRTQETQYFGPGTRLLVL.

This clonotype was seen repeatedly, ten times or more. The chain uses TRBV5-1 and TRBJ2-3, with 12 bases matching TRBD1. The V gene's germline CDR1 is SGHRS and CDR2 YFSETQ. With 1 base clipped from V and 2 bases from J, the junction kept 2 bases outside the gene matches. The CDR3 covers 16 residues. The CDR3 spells CASSLQGQGATDTQYF. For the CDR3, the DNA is TGCGCCAGCAGCTTGCAGGGACAGGGGGCCACAGATACGCAGTATTTT.

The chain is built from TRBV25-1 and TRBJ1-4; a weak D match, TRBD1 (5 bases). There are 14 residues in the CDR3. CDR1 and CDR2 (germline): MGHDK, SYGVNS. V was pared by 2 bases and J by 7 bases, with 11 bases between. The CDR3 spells CASSERPGGEKLFF. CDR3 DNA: TGTGCCAGCAGTGAAAGGCCCGGGGGTGAAAAACTGTTTTTT.

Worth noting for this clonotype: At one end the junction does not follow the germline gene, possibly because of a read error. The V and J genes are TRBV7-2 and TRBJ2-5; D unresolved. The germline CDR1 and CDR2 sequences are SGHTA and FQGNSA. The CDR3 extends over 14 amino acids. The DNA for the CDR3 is TGTGACAGCAGCTTTGGCCCAATTCCGGGTGAGCAGTACTTC. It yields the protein CDSSFGPIPGEQYF.

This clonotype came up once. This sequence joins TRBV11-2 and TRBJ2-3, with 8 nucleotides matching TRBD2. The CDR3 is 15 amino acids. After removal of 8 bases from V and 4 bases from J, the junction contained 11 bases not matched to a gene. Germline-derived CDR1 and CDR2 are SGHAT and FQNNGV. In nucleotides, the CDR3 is TGTGCCAGCGGCCCCAGGGGCGGGGGGTCAGATACGCAGTATTTT. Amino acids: CASGPRGGGSDTQYF. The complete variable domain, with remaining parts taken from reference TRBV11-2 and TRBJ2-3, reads EAGVAQSPRYKIIEKRQSVAFWCNPISGHATLYWYQQILGQGPKLLIQFQNNGVVDDSQLPKDRFSAERLKGVDSTLKIQPAKLEDSAVYLCASGPRGGGSDTQYFGPGTRLTVL.

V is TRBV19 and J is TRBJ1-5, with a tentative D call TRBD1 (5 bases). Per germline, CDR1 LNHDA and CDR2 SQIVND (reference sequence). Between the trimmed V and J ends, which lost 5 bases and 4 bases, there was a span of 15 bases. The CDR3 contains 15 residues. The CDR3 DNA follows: TGTGCCAGTAGTGACCCGGGGCTCGGGAATCAGCCCCAGCATTTT. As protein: CASSDPGLGNQPQHF. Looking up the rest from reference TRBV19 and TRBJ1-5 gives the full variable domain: DGGITQSPKYLFRKEGQNVTLSCEQNLNHDAMYWYRQDPGQGLRLIYYSQIVNDFQKGDIAEGYSVSREKKESFPLTVTSAQKNPTAFYLCASSDPGLGNQPQHFGDGTRLSIL.

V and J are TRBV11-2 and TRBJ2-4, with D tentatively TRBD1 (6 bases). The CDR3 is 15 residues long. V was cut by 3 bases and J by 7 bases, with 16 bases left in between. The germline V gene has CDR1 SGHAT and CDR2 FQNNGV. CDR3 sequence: CASSFSGTGMNIQYF. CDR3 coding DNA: TGTGCCAGCAGCTTCTCCGGAACAGGGATGAACATTCAGTACTTC.

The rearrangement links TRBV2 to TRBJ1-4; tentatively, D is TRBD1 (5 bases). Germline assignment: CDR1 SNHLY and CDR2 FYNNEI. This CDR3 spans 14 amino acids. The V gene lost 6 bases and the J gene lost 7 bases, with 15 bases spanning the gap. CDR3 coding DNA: TGTGCCAGCAGGCCGGGACCCGAGGCTGAAAAACTGTTTTTT. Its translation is CASRPGPEAEKLFF. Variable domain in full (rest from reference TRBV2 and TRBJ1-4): EPEVTQTPSHQVTQMGQEVILRCVPISNHLYFYWYRQILGQKVEFLVSFYNNEISEKSEIFDDQFSVERPDGSNFTLKIRSTKLEDSAMYFCASRPGPEAEKLFFGSGTQLSVL.

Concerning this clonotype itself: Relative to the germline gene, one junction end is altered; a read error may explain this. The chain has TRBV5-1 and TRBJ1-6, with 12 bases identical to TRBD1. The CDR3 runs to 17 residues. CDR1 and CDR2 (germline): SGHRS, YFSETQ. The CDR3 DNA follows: TGCGCCAGTAGCTTGGGGACAGGGGGCGTTAATAATTCACCCCTCCACTTT. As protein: CASSLGTGGVNNSPLHF.

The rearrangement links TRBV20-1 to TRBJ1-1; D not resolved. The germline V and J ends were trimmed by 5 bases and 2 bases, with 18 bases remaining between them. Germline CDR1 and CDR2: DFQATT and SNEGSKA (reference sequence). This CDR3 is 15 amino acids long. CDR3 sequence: CSASGPWTVNTEAFF. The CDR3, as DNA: TGCAGTGCTTCAGGACCTTGGACGGTAAACACTGAAGCTTTCTTT.

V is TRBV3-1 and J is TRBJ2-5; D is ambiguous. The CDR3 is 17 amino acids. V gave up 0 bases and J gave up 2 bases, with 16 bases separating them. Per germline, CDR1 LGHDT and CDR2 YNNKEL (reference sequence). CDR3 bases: TGTGCCAGCAGCCAAGATCTTAGGGCAGCTAGACAAGAGACCCAGTACTTC. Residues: CASSQDLRAARQETQYF.